The next 17 T cell receptor beta chains were all read from a single sample in a study of shared clonotypes between healthy human individuals. CD45RO-negative CD8 cells positively selected for CCR7 made up the naive population, which excluded terminally differentiated effector memory CD45RA+ cells. Here immunoSEQ multiplex PCR was the method, and the copy in TCRdb shows in-frame clones only, minus some. The sample contains some 2,000,000 clones, roughly 95% of which appear only once. The source material was naive CD8+ T cells sorted from blood. All receptors come from a man aged 18 to 30 in good health.

The DNA of the CDR3 is TGTGCCAGCAGTCCTGACTGGATCAACGAGCAGTACTTC. Translation gives CASSPDWINEQYF. The rearrangement joins TRBV7-9 to TRBJ2-7; D ambiguous. Looked up from germline, CDR1 is SEHNR and CDR2 is FQNEAQ (reference sequence). V dropped 6 bases and J dropped 5 bases, with 14 bases sitting between them. This CDR3 contains 13 residues.

This chain joins TRBV9 and TRBJ2-3; perhaps D is TRBD1 or TRBD2 (5 bases each). The CDR3 covers 14 residues. The germline V gene encodes CDR1 SGDLS and CDR2 YYNGEE. V lost 0 bases and J 7 bases, leaving 12 bases between the germline ends. The CDR3 loop is CASSVGGGMYTQYF. Here the CDR3 DNA reads TGTGCCAGCAGCGTAGGTGGGGGAATGTATACGCAGTATTTT.

The chain recombines TRBV5-8 with TRBJ2-1, with D possibly being TRBD2 (6 bases). The V gene's germline CDR1 is SGHTS and CDR2 YDEGEE. Trimming left V 5 bases short and J 3 bases short, with 15 bases between. The CDR3 extends over 15 amino acids. In nucleotides, the CDR3 is TGTGCCAGCAGGATCTTAGCGGAGGGCTACAATGAGCAGTTCTTC. This sequence encodes CASRILAEGYNEQFF.

The chain couples TRBV7-9 to TRBJ2-5; tentatively, D is TRBD2 (6 bases). Germline V lookup: CDR1 SEHNR, CDR2 FQNEAQ (reference sequence). The CDR3 runs 13 residues. V was cut by 4 bases and J by 4 bases, with 10 bases left in between. The CDR3 DNA sequence: TGTGCCAGCAGCTCCATTAGCGGAGAGACCCAGTACTTC. Its protein product is CASSSISGETQYF. Variable domain in full (rest from reference TRBV7-9 and TRBJ2-5): DTGVSQNPRHKITKRGQNVTFRCDPISEHNRLYWYRQTLGQGPEFLTYFQNEAQLEKSRLLSDRFSAERPKGSFSTLEIQRTEQGDSAMYLCASSSISGETQYFGPGTRLLVL.

The J gene is TRBJ1-5, the V gene TRBV5-6; 9 nucleotides agree with TRBD1. Germline CDR1 SGHDT, CDR2 YYEEEE. There are 13 residues in the CDR3. After removal of 4 bases from V and 8 bases from J, the junction contained 4 bases not matched to a gene. CDR3 bases: TGTGCCAGCAGCCTACAGGGGGCTGAGCCCCAGCATTTT. Protein sequence: CASSLQGAEPQHF.

The V gene is TRBV9, the J gene TRBJ1-1; possibly TRBD1 for D (5 bases). The length of the CDR3 is 16 residues. CDR1 SGDLS and CDR2 YYNGEE come from the germline V gene. V lost 3 bases and J lost 1, with 16 bases in between. In DNA form, the CDR3 reads TGTGCCAGCAGCGCAGATTCAGGGAGGACGAACACTGAAGCTTTCTTT. Amino acids: CASSADSGRTNTEAFF.

The rearrangement links TRBV27 to TRBJ1-5; TRBD1 aligns across 7 bases. This CDR3 region has 15 residues. Germline trimming cut 6 bases from V and 0 bases from J; bases unmatched to any gene: 5. Germline V lookup: CDR1 MNHEY, CDR2 SMNVEV (reference sequence). DNA for the CDR3: TGTGCCAGCAGCCAACAGGGGATTAGCAATCAGCCCCAGCATTTT. Amino acids: CASSQQGISNQPQHF.

The gene calls are TRBV4-3 and TRBJ2-3; 8 nucleotides match TRBD1. Unmatched junction bases numbered 5, after V lost 3 bases and J lost 6 bases. This CDR3 is 14 amino acids long. Germline CDR1 and CDR2: LGHNA and YSLEER. The DNA for the CDR3 is TGCGCCAGCAGCCAGACAGGGGTAAGGGATACGCAGTATTTT. It translates to CASSQTGVRDTQYF.

The V gene is TRBV28, the J gene TRBJ2-5; TRBD2 might be the D (5 bases). V was shortened by 4 bases and J by 5 bases, with 23 bases between the two germline ends. The CDR3 spans 17 residues. Germline V gene sequence: CDR1 MDHEN, CDR2 SYDVKM. The CDR3 DNA follows: TGTGCCAGCAGTTATGACCGCCCGGGGTTCGAGGCCGAGACCCAGTACTTC. Protein product: CASSYDRPGFEAETQYF. Full variable domain (remainder filled in from reference TRBV28 and TRBJ2-5): DVKVTQSSRYLVKRTGEKVFLECVQDMDHENMFWYRQDPGLGLRLIYFSYDVKMKEKGDIPEGYSVSREKKERFSLILESASTNQTSMYLCASSYDRPGFEAETQYFGPGTRLLVL.

The genes are TRBV15 and TRBJ2-3; a weak D match, TRBD1 (5 bases). Per germline, CDR1 LNHNV and CDR2 YYDKDF (reference sequence). Trimming took off 5 bases at V and 1 base at J, with 13 bases between the two ends. The CDR3 spans 15 residues. In DNA, the CDR3 is TGTGCCACCAGCCCAGGGTTCGTGGGCACAGATACGCAGTATTTT. Amino acid sequence: CATSPGFVGTDTQYF.

This chain joins TRBV5-1 and TRBJ2-1; D unresolved. The CDR3 sequence is 12 residues long. Germline CDR1 and CDR2: SGHRS and YFSETQ. Trimming cost V 9 bases and J 5 bases, with 12 bases left between them. The CDR3 DNA reads TGCGCCACTGGTCTGGCGAACAATGAGCAGTTCTTC. This sequence encodes CATGLANNEQFF. The whole variable domain, filled in from reference TRBV5-1 and TRBJ2-1, reads KAGVTQTPRYLIKTRGQQVTLSCSPISGHRSVSWYQQTPGQGLQFLFEYFSETQRNKGNFPGRFSGRQFSNSRSEMNVSTLELGDSALYLCATGLANNEQFFGPGTRLTVL.

In nucleotides, the CDR3 is TGTGCCAGCAGCTTCCCCGAGAGCGGGTCGCAGTATTTT. This gives the protein CASSFPESGSQYF. V is TRBV11-1 and J is TRBJ2-3; perhaps TRBD2 as D (6 bases). The germline gives CDR1 SGHAT, CDR2 FQDESV (reference sequence). The CDR3 is 13 amino acids. V was cut by 3 bases and J by 10 bases, with 14 bases left in between. The whole variable domain, remainder taken from reference TRBV11-1 and TRBJ2-3, is EAEVAQSPRYKITEKSQAVAFWCDPISGHATLYWYRQILGQGPELLVQFQDESVVDDSQLPKDRFSAERLKGVDSTLKIQPAELGDSAMYLCASSFPESGSQYFGPGTRLTVL.

The gene calls are TRBV7-9 and TRBJ2-2; weak D call: TRBD2 (6 bases). Per germline, CDR1 SEHNR and CDR2 FQNEAQ (reference sequence). Trimming shortened V by 7 bases and J by 6 bases, and 9 bases separated the two germline ends. This CDR3 has 12 amino acids. The CDR3 nucleotides are TGTGCCAGCACCGGAGGGGCCGGGGAGCTGTTTTTT. Translated: CASTGGAGELFF.

V and J are TRBV5-4 and TRBJ2-3; TRBD2 matches 11 bases. Germline V lookup: CDR1 SGHNT, CDR2 YYREEE (reference sequence). This CDR3 has 15 residues. The ends lost 5 bases at V and 1 base at J; junction bases unmatched: 3. For the CDR3, the DNA is TGTGCCAGCAGTGATAGCGGGAGGGGCACAGATACGCAGTATTTT. Amino acid sequence: CASSDSGRGTDTQYF.

This clone has a handful of counts. The chain couples TRBV30 to TRBJ2-1, with TRBD1 matching 9 bases. Germline loops: CDR1 GTSNPN, CDR2 SVGIG (reference sequence). The CDR3 covers 15 residues. With V trimmed by 4 bases and J by 6 bases, 10 bases remained unmatched. The CDR3 spells CAWTWGTGTSNEQFF. The DNA of the CDR3 is TGTGCCTGGACCTGGGGGACAGGGACGAGCAATGAGCAGTTCTTC. The variable domain in full, with the rest retrieved from reference TRBV30 and TRBJ2-1, is SQTIHQWPATLVQPVGSPLSLECTVEGTSNPNLYWYRQAAGRGLQLLFYSVGIGQISSEVPQNLSASRPQDRQFILSSKKLLLSDSGFYLCAWTWGTGTSNEQFFGPGTRLTVL.

The CDR3 DNA follows: TGTGCCAGCAGCGGAGAGGGCTTGGTTGGAAACACCATATATTTT. The encoded protein is CASSGEGLVGNTIYF. J is TRBJ1-3 and V is TRBV9, with unresolved D. The V end lost 3 bases, the J end lost 3 bases, and 13 bases lay between the germline ends. This CDR3 is built from 15 residues. Germline lookup yields CDR1 SGDLS and CDR2 YYNGEE.

This chain uses TRBV13 with TRBJ2-7; the match to TRBD2 covers 12 bases. From germline, CDR1 is PRHDT and CDR2 FYEKMQ (reference sequence). Trimming at V came to 2 bases and at J to 4 bases, leaving 3 bases not matched to a gene. The CDR3 runs to 15 residues. CDR3 sequence reads: CASSLRLAGGYEQYF. The CDR3 DNA reads TGTGCCAGCAGCTTACGGCTAGCGGGGGGGTACGAGCAGTACTTC.